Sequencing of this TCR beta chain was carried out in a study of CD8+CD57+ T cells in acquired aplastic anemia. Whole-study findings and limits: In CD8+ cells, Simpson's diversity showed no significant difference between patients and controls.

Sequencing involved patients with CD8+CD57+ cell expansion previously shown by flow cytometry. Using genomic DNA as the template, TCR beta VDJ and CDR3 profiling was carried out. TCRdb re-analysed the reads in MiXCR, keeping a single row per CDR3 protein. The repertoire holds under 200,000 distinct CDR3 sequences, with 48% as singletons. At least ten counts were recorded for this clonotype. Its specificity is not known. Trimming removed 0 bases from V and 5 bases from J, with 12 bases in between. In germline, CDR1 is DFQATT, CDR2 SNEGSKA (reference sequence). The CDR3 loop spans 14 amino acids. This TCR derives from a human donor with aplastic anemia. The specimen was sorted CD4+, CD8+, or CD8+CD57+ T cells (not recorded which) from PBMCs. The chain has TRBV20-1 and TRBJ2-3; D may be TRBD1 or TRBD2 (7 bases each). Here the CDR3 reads CSARDVRGGDTQYF. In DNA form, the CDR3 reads TGCAGTGCTAGAGATGTCAGGGGGGGAGATACGCAGTATTTT.